The 32 T cell receptor beta chains in this list originate from one sample, sequenced in a study of shared T cell receptors in the human thymus. Sequencing was performed with immunoSEQ multiplex PCR; in TCRdb, only in-frame clones are kept and a portion is missing. Here the sample spans over 65,000 clones, roughly 96% being singletons. Specimen: thymocytes. The source is a human donor.

This clone appeared a few times. The chain joins TRBV7-9 to TRBJ1-1; 7 nucleotides agree with TRBD1. The CDR3 sequence is 17 residues long. The V segment lost 5 bases and the J segment 0 bases; nucleotides outside the gene matches: 12. The germline V gene encodes CDR1 SEHNR and CDR2 FQNEAQ (reference sequence). The CDR3 region has the DNA TGTGCCAGCAGCATGGACAGGCCCGAACTAATGAACACTGAAGCTTTCTTT. This encodes CASSMDRPELMNTEAFF.

J is TRBJ1-4 and V is TRBV14; 10 bases line up with TRBD1. Germline CDR1 is SGHDN and CDR2 is FVKESK. This CDR3 comprises 18 residues. V lost 5 bases and J lost 0; bases outside the gene matches: 9. Here the CDR3 reads CASSRPTGGPATNEKLFF. For the CDR3, the DNA is TGTGCCAGCAGCAGACCGACAGGGGGCCCTGCAACTAATGAAAAACTGTTTTTT.

This chain uses TRBV9 with TRBJ1-4; TRBD1 is a possible D gene (5 bases). The CDR3 has 16 amino acids. CDR1 and CDR2 from the germline V gene are SGDLS and YYNGEE. Trimming stripped 4 bases from V and 5 bases from J, with 18 bases between. The CDR3 region is CASSPRVPGLNEKLFF. The CDR3 DNA reads as TGTGCCAGCAGCCCCCGGGTGCCAGGGCTGAATGAAAAACTGTTTTTT.

This clone was observed once. The V gene is TRBV5-4, the J gene TRBJ2-7; tentative D call: TRBD2 (6 bases). This CDR3 spans 14 amino acids. V was trimmed by 2 bases and J by 0 bases, leaving 9 bases between them. In germline, CDR1 is SGHNT, CDR2 YYREEE (reference sequence). As DNA, the CDR3 is TGTGCCAGCAGCTTAGGCGGGAACTCCTACGAGCAGTACTTC. Translated: CASSLGGNSYEQYF.

The chain is built from TRBV2 and TRBJ1-2, with 7 bases fitting TRBD1. The CDR3 consists of 14 residues. Unmatched junction bases numbered 10, after V lost 11 bases and J lost 1 base. Germline-derived CDR1 and CDR2 are SNHLY and FYNNEI. The CDR3 region has the DNA TGTGCCCCCGACCAGACAGGGCTTAACTATGGCTACACCTTC. Translation gives CAPDQTGLNYGYTF.

The rearrangement uses TRBV28 and TRBJ1-1; the D is unclear. The V and J ends lost 5 bases and 0 bases respectively, with 13 bases between them. The CDR3 runs 15 residues. Germline values: CDR1 MDHEN, CDR2 SYDVKM. The CDR3 DNA sequence: TGTGCCAGCAGTCTTACTAATGCGGTGAACACTGAAGCTTTCTTT. Amino acids: CASSLTNAVNTEAFF.

This chain joins TRBV11-2 and TRBJ2-6; a weak D match, TRBD2 (5 bases). There are 18 residues in the CDR3. V lost 1 base and J 1 base, leaving 14 bases between the germline ends. Germline-derived CDR1 and CDR2 are SGHAT and FQNNGV. The CDR3 DNA reads as TGTGCCAGCAGCTTAGCAATTGGGAGTGGGTCTGGGGCCAACGTCCTGACTTTC. Its translation: CASSLAIGSGSGANVLTF.

The chain joins TRBV27 to TRBJ1-2; D possibly corresponds to TRBD1 (5 bases). Trimming left V 6 bases short and J 0 bases short, with 11 bases between. Germline V CDR1 and CDR2: MNHEY, SMNVEV (reference sequence). The CDR3 length is 14 residues. CDR3 loop: CASRTGRSNYGYTF. CDR3 nucleotides: TGTGCCAGCAGGACGGGACGGTCTAACTATGGCTACACCTTC.

The chain employs TRBV5-4 and TRBJ2-3; the D call may be TRBD1 or TRBD2 (5 bases each). CDR1 and CDR2 (germline): SGHNT, YYREEE (reference sequence). The CDR3 runs to 15 residues. V was trimmed by 4 bases and J by 4 bases, leaving 16 bases between them. The CDR3 DNA follows: TGTGCCAGCAGCCGCCGGGACCCGATACCAGATACGCAGTATTTT. Its translation: CASSRRDPIPDTQYF.

The rearrangement uses TRBV9 and TRBJ2-1, with TRBD2 identical over 9 bases. The CDR3 has 17 amino acids. CDR1 and CDR2 from the germline V gene are SGDLS and YYNGEE. V dropped 3 bases and J dropped 4; count of bases not matched to a gene: 11. This chain's CDR3 is CASSAGGGEVDYNEQFF. DNA for the CDR3: TGTGCCAGCAGCGCCGGCGGGGGGGAAGTGGATTACAATGAGCAGTTCTTC.

The chain combines TRBV19 with TRBJ1-5, with 8 bases matching TRBD1. The CDR3 covers 15 residues. With 5 bases clipped from V and 5 bases from J, the junction kept 8 bases outside the gene matches. Germline assignment: CDR1 LNHDA and CDR2 SQIVND (reference sequence). CDR3 nucleotide sequence: TGTGCCAGTAGTTCGGTCCAGGGGGCATATCAGCCCCAGCATTTT. Translated, it gives CASSSVQGAYQPQHF.

J is TRBJ2-5 and V is TRBV6-6; 12 bases fit TRBD2. V shed 7 bases and J 5 bases; nucleotides not matched to a gene: 5. Germline-derived CDR1 and CDR2 are MNHNY and SVGAGI (reference sequence). This CDR3 is built from 14 residues. CDR3 region: CASTLAGGRETQYF. The CDR3, as DNA: TGTGCCAGCACCCTAGCGGGGGGGCGTGAGACCCAGTACTTC.

The chain carries TRBV30 and TRBJ2-3, with 7 nucleotides matching TRBD2. V was clipped by 4 bases and J by 0 bases; unmatched bases: 7. The CDR3 loop spans 15 amino acids. Germline V gene lookup returns CDR1 GTSNPN and CDR2 SVGIG (reference sequence). DNA of the CDR3: TGTGCCTGGACCCCGGGACTACTGAGCACAGATACGCAGTATTTT. It encodes CAWTPGLLSTDTQYF.

The chain is built from TRBV5-8 and TRBJ2-7; D is unclear. Germline V gene data show CDR1 as SGHTS and CDR2 as YDEGEE. The ends were cut back, 3 bases at V and 6 bases at J, with 19 bases in the middle. The CDR3 contains 15 residues. The chain's CDR3 is CASSCYMVDYLEQYF. CDR3 DNA sequence: TGTGCCAGCAGCTGTTATATGGTGGATTATCTCGAGCAGTACTTC. Looking up the rest from reference TRBV5-8 and TRBJ2-7 gives the full variable domain: EAGVTQSPTHLIKTRGQQATLRCSPISGHTSVYWYQQALGLGLQFLLWYDEGEERNRGNFPPRFSGRQFPNYSSELNVNALELEDSALYLCASSCYMVDYLEQYFGPGTRLTVT.

This clone appeared once. The CDR3 nucleotides read TGCGCCAGCAGCCCCTTTGCCGGGAAGAGCTCCTATAATTCACCCCTCCACTTT. It codes for CASSPFAGKSSYNSPLHF. The V gene is TRBV4-3, the J gene TRBJ1-6, with D uncertain. Germline CDR1 reads LGHNA; CDR2 reads YSLEER. CDR3 size: 18 residues. Trimming left V 4 bases short and J 0 bases short, with 16 bases between.

This clone was seen only once. V and J are TRBV7-6 and TRBJ2-5; possibly TRBD1 or TRBD2 for D (5 bases each). Trimming pared 0 bases from V and 2 bases from J, leaving 10 bases between. The CDR3 consists of 15 residues. Germline CDR1 reads SGHVS; CDR2 reads FNYEAQ. CDR3 DNA: TGTGCCAGCAGCTTAGCGGGGGTACTACAAGAGACCCAGTACTTC. Amino acids: CASSLAGVLQETQYF.

The genes are TRBV5-3 and TRBJ1-3; D unclear. TRBV5-3 is an ORF; its function is uncertain. This CDR3 region has 15 residues. The ends were cut back, 3 bases at V and 8 bases at J, with 18 bases in the middle. CDR3 in DNA: TGTGCCAGAAGCTGGGTTGTCTATCCGTGGGACACCATATATTTT. Encoded protein: CARSWVVYPWDTIYF.

This clone was detected once. V gene TRBV5-1 combines with J gene TRBJ1-1, with D uncertain. The CDR3 sequence is 15 residues long. Germline V gene data show CDR1 as SGHRS and CDR2 as YFSETQ. The ends were cut back, 4 bases at V and 0 bases at J, with 13 bases in the middle. The CDR3 region has the DNA TGCGCCAGCAGCCGAGGGTATGGGATGAACACTGAAGCTTTCTTT. Amino acid sequence: CASSRGYGMNTEAFF. Full variable domain (outside the CDR3, taken from reference TRBV5-1 and TRBJ1-1): KAGVTQTPRYLIKTRGQQVTLSCSPISGHRSVSWYQQTPGQGLQFLFEYFSETQRNKGNFPGRFSGRQFSNSRSEMNVSTLELGDSALYLCASSRGYGMNTEAFFGQGTRLTVV.

This clone was recorded once. The CDR3 DNA is TGCGCCAGCAGCCAAGAGGGGACAGCGCGGGGCTACACCTTC. Residues: CASSQEGTARGYTF. V is TRBV4-3 and J is TRBJ1-2, with TRBD1 matching 7 bases. Germline V gene lookup returns CDR1 LGHNA and CDR2 YSLEER. V shed 0 bases, J shed 8 bases, and the junction held 6 bases outside the gene matches. The CDR3 has 14 amino acids.

The sample holds one count of this clone. The rearrangement joins TRBV5-5 to TRBJ2-2; the match to TRBD1 covers 8 bases. CDR3 size: 16 residues. The V gene end was trimmed by 2 bases and the J gene end by 5 bases; junction bases not matched to a gene: 8. Germline V CDR1 and CDR2: SGHKS, YYEKEE (reference sequence). CDR3 loop: CASSFPGQGRTGELFF. The DNA of the CDR3 is TGTGCCAGCAGCTTCCCAGGACAGGGAAGGACCGGGGAGCTGTTTTTT.

This chain connects TRBV27 to TRBJ1-5; D ambiguous. The CDR3 runs to 15 residues. Germline CDR1 and CDR2: MNHEY and SMNVEV (reference sequence). Trimming removed 0 bases from V and 0 bases from J, with 6 bases in between. In DNA form, the CDR3 reads TGTGCCAGCAGTTTATCCAGGCATAGCAATCAGCCCCAGCATTTT. Its protein is CASSLSRHSNQPQHF.

This chain joins TRBV5-5 and TRBJ1-5; a possible D gene is TRBD1 (5 bases). Germline loops: CDR1 SGHKS, CDR2 YYEKEE (reference sequence). The CDR3 has 19 residues. V was clipped by 0 bases and J by 6 bases, with 25 bases between them. CDR3 sequence reads: CASSLGLAYPGPSGQPQHF. The CDR3 nucleotides are TGTGCCAGCAGCTTGGGTCTCGCGTATCCGGGACCCAGCGGTCAGCCCCAGCATTTT.

This chain connects TRBV4-2 to TRBJ2-3, with unresolved D. Trimming cost V 1 base and J 2 bases, with 16 bases left between them. Germline V lookup: CDR1 LGHNA, CDR2 YNFKEQ. This CDR3 is 17 amino acids long. The CDR3 sequence is CASSQVRPIPHTDTQYF. The CDR3 nucleotides read TGTGCCAGCAGCCAAGTTAGGCCTATTCCACACACAGATACGCAGTATTTT.

This clone showed up just once. The V gene is TRBV7-6, the J gene TRBJ2-2; 7 positions agree with TRBD2. Germline assignment: CDR1 SGHVS and CDR2 FNYEAQ. The trim removed 2 bases at V and 4 bases at J, leaving 10 bases unmatched. This CDR3 region has 17 residues. The CDR3 nucleotides read TGTGCCAGCAGCTTAATCCGTCGGACTAGGACCACCGGGGAGCTGTTTTTT. This sequence encodes CASSLIRRTRTTGELFF.

The gene calls are TRBV5-1 and TRBJ1-1; D is undetermined. Deletions cut 3 bases from V and 8 bases from J, with 8 bases between. The CDR3 length is 11 residues. Germline CDR1 and CDR2: SGHRS and YFSETQ. The CDR3 nucleotides are TGCGCCAGCAGCTCGGAGGGAGAAGCTTTCTTT. Translation: CASSSEGEAFF.

The J gene is TRBJ1-1, the V gene TRBV7-3; 10 positions match TRBD1. The germline CDR1 and CDR2 sequences are SGHTA and FQGTGA. This CDR3 has 17 residues. Unmatched junction bases numbered 9, after V lost 5 bases and J lost 0 bases. The CDR3 sequence is CASSLGTGDNMNTEAFF. DNA for the CDR3: TGTGCCAGCAGCCTAGGGACAGGGGATAACATGAACACTGAAGCTTTCTTT.

J is TRBJ2-3 and V is TRBV29-1; 11 bases match TRBD2. The V and J ends lost 1 base and 1 base, in that order; junction bases with no gene match: 7. Germline V CDR1 and CDR2: SQVTM, ANQGSEA. CDR3 length: 17 residues. CDR3 DNA sequence: TGCAGCGTTGAAGTGACTAGCGGGGAGAGTTGCACAGATACGCAGTATTTT. Translating gives CSVEVTSGESCTDTQYF.

This clone has a handful of counts. V and J are TRBV7-3 and TRBJ2-1, with TRBD2 matching 10 bases. With V trimmed by 4 bases and J by 5 bases, 17 bases remained unmatched. Per the germline V gene, CDR1 is SGHTA and CDR2 is FQGTGA. The CDR3 runs to 19 residues. The CDR3 nucleotides read TGTGCCAGCAGCTGTACACCAAAGCGGGGGGGCCGATGTAACAATGAGCAGTTCTTC. The encoded protein is CASSCTPKRGGRCNNEQFF.

This sequence joins TRBV5-5 and TRBJ1-4, with TRBD1 matching over 9 bases. Germline V gene data show CDR1 as SGHKS and CDR2 as YYEKEE (reference sequence). This CDR3 contains 17 residues. The V and J ends lost 0 bases and 0 bases, in that order; junction bases with no gene match: 3. CDR3 protein: CASSLGGQGPTNEKLFF. The CDR3 nucleotides read TGTGCCAGCAGCTTGGGGGGACAGGGACCAACTAATGAAAAACTGTTTTTT. Drawing the rest from reference TRBV5-5 and TRBJ1-4, the complete variable domain is DAGVTQSPTHLIKTRGQQVTLRCSPISGHKSVSWYQQVLGQGPQFIFQYYEKEERGRGNFPDRFSARQFPNYSSELNVNALLLGDSALYLCASSLGGQGPTNEKLFFGSGTQLSVL.

In nucleotides, the CDR3 is TGTGCCAGCAGTTTAGGGGTTAGCAATCAGCCCCAGCATTTT. This translates into CASSLGVSNQPQHF. V and J are TRBV27 and TRBJ1-5; D is ambiguous. The CDR3 runs 14 residues. Germline values: CDR1 MNHEY, CDR2 SMNVEV (reference sequence). V was trimmed by 2 bases and J by 0 bases, leaving 5 bases between them.

The rearrangement joins TRBV5-6 to TRBJ1-1, with 8 bases aligning to TRBD1. Germline V lookup: CDR1 SGHDT, CDR2 YYEEEE. V lost 4 bases, J lost 5 bases, and 16 bases stayed unmatched. The CDR3 length is 17 residues. CDR3 loop: CASSVGTGTLNRTEAFF. The DNA of the CDR3 is TGTGCCAGCAGCGTCGGGACAGGAACACTGAATCGGACTGAAGCTTTCTTT.

The count of this clone is one. The V and J genes are TRBV11-2 and TRBJ1-4, with D hard to call. V was pared by 6 bases and J by 0 bases, with 11 bases between. The length of the CDR3 is 15 residues. CDR1 SGHAT and CDR2 FQNNGV come from the germline V gene. The CDR3 sequence is CASRSPRSTNEKLFF. As DNA, the CDR3 is TGTGCCAGCAGGTCTCCCCGGTCAACTAATGAAAAACTGTTTTTT.